Listed below are T cell receptor beta chains from one sample, sequenced in a study of blood T cell repertoires in COVID-19. Only in-frame clones appear in the TCRdb table, and some are missing; sequencing was by immunoSEQ multiplex PCR. The sample lists some 140,000 clones; roughly 89% were seen once. The material sequenced was peripheral blood. These receptors were obtained from a man in his fifties with acute or convalescent COVID-19. CDR3s include the opening cysteine and the closing phenylalanine or tryptophan. A D gene is named only where the DNA matches it firmly. Not all rows give a size; the values are once, few, many and, for expanded clones, a class.

clone_size: NA
v_call: TRBV19
j_call: TRBJ1-5
d_call: NA
cdr3_aa: CASAPDTGFGQPQHF
cdr3_nt: TGTGCCAGCGCCCCCGACACAGGGTTCGGACAGCCCCAGCATTTT

clone_size: NA
v_call: TRBV6-5
j_call: TRBJ2-5
d_call: NA
cdr3_aa: CASSTPRQVGSTQYF
cdr3_nt: TGTGCCAGCAGTACGCCGAGACAGGTGGGATCGACCCAGTACTTC

clone_size: NA
v_call: TRBV5-8
j_call: TRBJ2-6
d_call: TRBD1
cdr3_aa: CASSQDRGTGANVLTF
cdr3_nt: TGTGCCAGCAGCCAGGACAGGGGAACCGGGGCCAACGTCCTGACTTTC

clone_size: NA
v_call: TRBV14
j_call: TRBJ2-5
d_call: NA
cdr3_aa: CASSQGGETQYF
cdr3_nt: TGTGCCAGCAGCCAAGGAGGAGAGACCCAGTACTTC

clone_size: NA
v_call: TRBV6-4
j_call: TRBJ2-1
d_call: TRBD2
cdr3_aa: CANPTSGSHEQFF
cdr3_nt: TGTGCCAACCCGACTAGCGGGAGCCATGAGCAGTTCTTC

clone_size: NA
v_call: TRBV18
j_call: TRBJ1-4
d_call: NA
cdr3_aa: CASSLTVGTQNEKLFF
cdr3_nt: TGTGCCAGCTCACTCACAGTTGGTACTCAAAATGAAAAACTGTTTTTT

clone_size: once
v_call: TRBV7-8
j_call: TRBJ2-7
d_call: NA
cdr3_aa: CASSLPPLAVNSYEQYF
cdr3_nt: TGTGCCAGCAGCTTACCCCCCCTGGCGGTAAACTCCTACGAGCAGTACTTC

clone_size: few
v_call: TRBV28
j_call: TRBJ1-2
d_call: TRBD1
cdr3_aa: CASSLGQGYGYTF
cdr3_nt: TGTGCCAGCAGTCTCGGACAGGGCTATGGCTACACCTTC

clone_size: NA
v_call: TRBV7-2
j_call: TRBJ2-1
d_call: TRBD2
cdr3_aa: CASSPNGLAGYNEQFF
cdr3_nt: TGTGCCAGCAGCCCCAACGGACTAGCGGGATACAATGAGCAGTTCTTC

clone_size: NA
v_call: TRBV7-6
j_call: TRBJ2-2
d_call: TRBD1
cdr3_aa: CASSLRQGAVGELFF
cdr3_nt: TGTGCCAGCAGCTTACGACAGGGGGCCGTCGGGGAGCTGTTTTTT

clone_size: once
v_call: TRBV18
j_call: TRBJ1-3
d_call: NA
cdr3_aa: CASSPPGVSSGNTIYF
cdr3_nt: TGTGCCAGCTCACCACCCGGGGTTAGCTCTGGAAACACCATATATTTT

clone_size: NA
v_call: TRBV6-1
j_call: TRBJ1-5
d_call: NA
cdr3_aa: CASSELRGNQPQHF
cdr3_nt: TGTGCCAGCAGTGAATTACGGGGCAATCAGCCCCAGCATTTT

clone_size: NA
v_call: TRBV28
j_call: TRBJ1-2
d_call: NA
cdr3_aa: CASSFPTGQGDYGYTF
cdr3_nt: TGTGCCAGCAGTTTTCCCACAGGGCAGGGCGACTATGGCTACACCTTC

clone_size: few
v_call: TRBV5-1
j_call: TRBJ2-3
d_call: TRBD2
cdr3_aa: CASSTRTSGGPTDTQYF
cdr3_nt: TGCGCCAGCAGCACCCGGACTAGCGGGGGGCCCACAGATACGCAGTATTTT

clone_size: NA
v_call: TRBV28
j_call: TRBJ2-1
d_call: TRBD2
cdr3_aa: CASSLRLAGGSNEQFF
cdr3_nt: TGTGCCAGCAGTTTAAGGCTAGCGGGAGGGTCGAATGAGCAGTTCTTC

clone_size: NA
v_call: TRBV7-6
j_call: TRBJ2-7
d_call: TRBD2
cdr3_aa: CASSPRTSGTKPYEQYF
cdr3_nt: TGTGCCAGCAGCCCTCGGACTAGCGGGACTAAACCCTACGAGCAGTACTTC

clone_size: NA
v_call: TRBV28
j_call: TRBJ1-3
d_call: NA
cdr3_aa: CASSTSTTGNTIYF
cdr3_nt: TGTGCCAGCAGTACTAGTACGACTGGAAACACCATATATTTT

clone_size: few
v_call: TRBV7-8
j_call: TRBJ2-1
d_call: TRBD1
cdr3_aa: CASSPEDRVSYNEQFF
cdr3_nt: TGTGCCAGCAGCCCAGAAGACAGGGTCTCCTACAATGAGCAGTTCTTC

clone_size: NA
v_call: TRBV7-9
j_call: TRBJ1-4
d_call: TRBD1
cdr3_aa: CASSPPAGTGLEKLFF
cdr3_nt: TGTGCCAGCAGCCCCCCGGCCGGGACAGGGCTTGAAAAACTGTTTTTT

clone_size: NA
v_call: TRBV6-1
j_call: TRBJ2-2
d_call: TRBD2
cdr3_aa: CASSGTSGRFYTGELFF
cdr3_nt: TGTGCCAGCAGTGGGACTAGCGGGAGGTTTTACACCGGGGAGCTGTTTTTT

clone_size: NA
v_call: TRBV7-3
j_call: TRBJ2-5
d_call: TRBD2
cdr3_aa: CASSSAGGEAQYF
cdr3_nt: TGTGCCAGCAGCTCGGCCGGGGGGGAGGCCCAGTACTTC

clone_size: NA
v_call: TRBV3-1/TRBV3-2
j_call: TRBJ1-2
d_call: NA
cdr3_aa: CASSLRGGMGGYTF
cdr3_nt: TGTGCCAGCAGCCTGAGGGGGGGCATGGGTGGCTACACCTTC

clone_size: few
v_call: TRBV28
j_call: TRBJ1-6
d_call: TRBD1
cdr3_aa: CASSLQQGGNSPLHF
cdr3_nt: TGTGCCAGCAGTTTGCAACAGGGGGGTAATTCACCCCTCCACTTT

clone_size: NA
v_call: TRBV18
j_call: TRBJ2-7
d_call: NA
cdr3_aa: CASSLTTGTYYEQYF
cdr3_nt: TGTGCCAGCTCACTCACAACCGGGACATACTACGAGCAGTACTTC

clone_size: NA
v_call: TRBV7-3
j_call: TRBJ2-1
d_call: NA
cdr3_aa: CASSSPGASYNEQFF
cdr3_nt: TGTGCCAGCAGCTCACCGGGAGCTTCCTACAATGAGCAGTTCTTC

clone_size: NA
v_call: TRBV11-1
j_call: TRBJ2-5
d_call: TRBD2
cdr3_aa: CASSLGLAVAETQYF
cdr3_nt: TGTGCCAGCAGCTTGGGACTAGCGGTGGCAGAGACCCAGTACTTC

clone_size: NA
v_call: TRBV24-1
j_call: TRBJ2-1
d_call: TRBD2
cdr3_aa: CATSEPAGTRHNEQFF
cdr3_nt: TGTGCCACCAGTGAGCCAGCGGGAACTCGACACAATGAGCAGTTCTTC

clone_size: NA
v_call: TRBV7-6
j_call: TRBJ1-2
d_call: NA
cdr3_aa: CASSLVTGHGYTF
cdr3_nt: TGTGCCAGCAGCTTAGTGACAGGCCATGGCTACACCTTC